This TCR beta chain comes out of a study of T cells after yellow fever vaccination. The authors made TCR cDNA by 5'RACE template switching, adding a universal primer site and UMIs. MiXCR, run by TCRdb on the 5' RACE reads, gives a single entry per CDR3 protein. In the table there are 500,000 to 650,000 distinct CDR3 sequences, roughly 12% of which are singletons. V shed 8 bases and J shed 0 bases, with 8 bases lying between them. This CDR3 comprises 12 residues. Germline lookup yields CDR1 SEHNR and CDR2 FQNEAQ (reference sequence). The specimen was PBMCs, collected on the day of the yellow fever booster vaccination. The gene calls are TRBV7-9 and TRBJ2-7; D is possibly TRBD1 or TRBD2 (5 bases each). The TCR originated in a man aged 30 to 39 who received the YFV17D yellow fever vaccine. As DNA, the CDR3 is TGTGCCAGCGTGGGGGACTCCTACGAGCAGTACTTC. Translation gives CASVGDSYEQYF.